This passage covers 3 T cell receptor beta chains from one sample sequenced in a study of blood T cell repertoires in COVID-19. Libraries were prepared by immunoSEQ multiplex PCR; TCRdb keeps only in-frame clonotypes and omits some of them. The table lists 320,000 or so clones, over 75% of them singletons. The sequenced sample consisted of PBMCs or T cells enriched from blood (not recorded which). All receptors come from a woman aged 30 to 39 who had recovered from COVID-19.

Details on this clone: One junction end disagrees with the germline gene, perhaps due to a read error. J is TRBJ2-2 and V is TRBV19; TRBD2 aligns across 16 bases. The CDR3 is 19 residues long. Germline-derived CDR1 and CDR2 are LNHDA and SQIVND (reference sequence). DNA for the CDR3: TGTGCAAGTAAAATGATGGGACTAGCGGGGGGGCCAGACACCGGGGAGCTGTTTTTT. Translated: CASKMMGLAGGPDTGELFF.

V gene TRBV29-1 combines with J gene TRBJ1-5, with D possibly being TRBD1 (6 bases). Trimming removed 2 bases at V and 6 bases at J, with 8 bases between. This CDR3 region has 12 residues. CDR1 is SQVTM and CDR2 is ANQGSEA in the germline V gene. The CDR3 sequence: CSVETGSQPQHF. CDR3 DNA: TGCAGCGTTGAAACAGGGTCTCAGCCCCAGCATTTT. Combining the CDR3 with reference TRBV29-1 and TRBJ1-5 gives the whole variable domain SAVISQKPSRDICQRGTSLTIQCQVDSQVTMMFWYRQQPGQSLTLIATANQGSEATYESGFVIDKFPISRPNLTFSTLTVSNMSPEDSSIYLCSVETGSQPQHFGDGTRLSIL.

The rearrangement joins TRBV4-3 to TRBJ1-3; D unclear. With 0 bases removed from V and 0 bases from J, the gap between germline ends came to 12 bases. Germline lookup yields CDR1 LGHNA and CDR2 YSLEER. This CDR3 is built from 17 residues. For the CDR3, the DNA is TGCGCCAGCAGCCAAGATCCGACATCTCACTCTGGAAACACCATATATTTT. This sequence encodes CASSQDPTSHSGNTIYF.